The 27 T cell receptor beta chains below were found in one sample sequenced in a study of blood T cell repertoires in COVID-19. Profiling relied on immunoSEQ multiplex PCR, and the TCRdb table lists in-frame clones only, not all of them. The table has about 250,000 clones, around 90% seen once; the top ten hold approximately 1.4%. The sequencing sample was made of peripheral blood. The source of these receptors is a man older than 75 with acute or convalescent COVID-19.

The V and J genes are TRBV7-2 and TRBJ1-2; 9 bases are shared with TRBD1. Germline assignment: CDR1 SGHTA and CDR2 FQGNSA. Losses at the gene ends were 2 bases for V and 8 bases for J; bases not matched to a gene: 9. This CDR3 has 15 residues. DNA of the CDR3: TGTGCCAGCAGCTTACCTTCGGACAGGGGAAGCGGCTACACCTTC. Encoded protein: CASSLPSDRGSGYTF.

The rearrangement uses TRBV28 and TRBJ1-1; D is perhaps TRBD1 (5 bases). Germline V gives CDR1 MDHEN, CDR2 SYDVKM. V lost 2 bases, J lost 0 bases, and 13 bases lay in between. This CDR3 is built from 16 residues. The CDR3 DNA sequence: TGTGCCAGCAGTTTACATCCCGGCAGGGTGAACACTGAAGCTTTCTTT. Its protein is CASSLHPGRVNTEAFF.

V usage is TRBV14 and J usage is TRBJ2-1; 12 bases fit TRBD1. V lost 4 bases and J lost 2; bases outside the gene matches: 3. Germline V gene sequence: CDR1 SGHDN, CDR2 FVKESK. The CDR3 is made up of 16 amino acids. The DNA for the CDR3 is TGTGCCAGCAGCCCTGGGACAGGGGGCCCCTACAATGAGCAGTTCTTC. Its protein is CASSPGTGGPYNEQFF. The full variable domain, its missing parts supplied by reference TRBV14 and TRBJ2-1, is EAGVTQFPSHSVIEKGQTVTLRCDPISGHDNLYWYRRVMGKEIKFLLHFVKESKQDESGMPNNRFLAERTGGTYSTLKVQPAELEDSGVYFCASSPGTGGPYNEQFFGPGTRLTVL.

This sequence joins TRBV28 and TRBJ2-7; 7 bases map to TRBD1. J was trimmed by 0 bases and V by 2 bases; bases with no gene match: 10. The CDR3 runs to 17 residues. Germline lookup yields CDR1 MDHEN and CDR2 SYDVKM. CDR3 in DNA: TGTGCCAGCAGTTTACCCCATAACAGGGGAACCTCCTACGAGCAGTACTTC. Amino acid sequence: CASSLPHNRGTSYEQYF.

The chain combines TRBV27 with TRBJ1-1; TRBD1 matches at 7 bases. The CDR3 has 14 residues. V lost 2 bases, J lost 3 bases, and 3 bases stayed unmatched. CDR1 is MNHEY, CDR2 SMNVEV, per germline (reference sequence). The CDR3 nucleotides read TGTGCCAGCAGTTTACAGGGGGTTCACACTGAAGCTTTCTTT. Translating it yields CASSLQGVHTEAFF.

The rearrangement joins TRBV5-1 to TRBJ2-5; D uncertain. The CDR3 length is 13 residues. Germline assignment: CDR1 SGHRS and CDR2 YFSETQ. V lost 3 bases, J lost 3 bases, and 9 bases lay in between. CDR3: CASSSLSEETQYF. CDR3 sequence (DNA): TGCGCCAGCAGCTCGTTATCCGAAGAGACCCAGTACTTC.

The genes are TRBV12-3 or TRBV12-4 and TRBJ1-2, with 8 bases that match TRBD1. With 3 bases clipped from V and 8 bases from J, the junction kept 5 bases outside the gene matches. The CDR3 covers 13 residues. The chain's CDR3 is CASSLWQGAGYTF. The DNA for the CDR3 is TGTGCCAGCAGTTTGTGGCAGGGGGCCGGCTACACCTTC.

The rearrangement uses TRBV6-5 and TRBJ1-5; D gene uncertain. This CDR3 contains 14 residues. CDR1 is MNHEY, CDR2 SVGAGI, per germline. Trimming removed 8 bases at V and 9 bases at J, with 20 bases between. The CDR3 DNA is TGTGCCAGCCGCCGAGCGGAGGCCGTGAGGCCCCAGCATTTT. Encoded protein: CASRRAEAVRPQHF.

This clone was seen just once. The chain couples TRBV4-3 to TRBJ2-1; 13 bases fit TRBD2. Germline CDR1 and CDR2: LGHNA and YSLEER. Trimming removed 3 bases from V and 5 bases from J; junction bases left unmatched: 4. The CDR3 loop spans 16 amino acids. As DNA, the CDR3 is TGCGCCAGCAGCCAGGGACTAGCGGGAATTGACAATGAGCAGTTCTTC. Protein sequence: CASSQGLAGIDNEQFF.

The chain joins TRBV27 to TRBJ2-2; TRBD1 matches 11 bases. The CDR3 sequence is 16 residues long. The V and J ends lost 6 bases and 5 bases, in that order; junction bases with no gene match: 8. Germline loops: CDR1 MNHEY, CDR2 SMNVEV (reference sequence). CDR3 bases: TGTGCCAGCAGCAGATGGACAGGGGGCCAAACCGGGGAGCTGTTTTTT. Amino acids: CASSRWTGGQTGELFF.

The chain uses TRBV5-1 and TRBJ2-1; 7 positions match TRBD1. V lost 5 bases to trimming and J lost 1 base; unmatched junction nucleotides: 3. The CDR3 has 14 residues. The germline V gene has CDR1 SGHRS and CDR2 YFSETQ. The CDR3 sequence: CASRSGQSYNEQFF. In DNA, the CDR3 is TGCGCCAGCAGATCGGGACAGTCCTACAATGAGCAGTTCTTC.

The chain couples TRBV6-2 or TRBV6-3 to TRBJ1-6, with D possibly TRBD1 on 5 matching bases. Germline loops: CDR1 MNHEY, CDR2 SVGEGT. The V and J ends lost 5 bases and 8 bases respectively, with 13 bases between them. CDR3 length: 14 amino acids. In nucleotides, the CDR3 is TGTGCCAGCAGTAACCAGGGCTTCGATTCACCCCTCCACTTT. It encodes CASSNQGFDSPLHF.

The chain carries TRBV4-2 and TRBJ2-3; weak D call: TRBD2 (7 bases). The CDR3 is 16 residues long. Trimming shortened V by 0 bases and J by 7 bases, and 17 bases separated the two germline ends. In germline, CDR1 is LGHNA, CDR2 YNFKEQ. The CDR3: CASSQELGGALHTQYF. The DNA of the CDR3 is TGTGCCAGCAGCCAAGAACTAGGGGGGGCCTTACATACGCAGTATTTT.

The rearrangement links TRBV11-2 to TRBJ1-5; D is undetermined. V was trimmed by 8 bases and J by 1 base, leaving 12 bases between them. Germline CDR1 is SGHAT and CDR2 is FQNNGV. CDR3 length equals 14 residues. This CDR3 is CASSFGGSNQPQHF. CDR3 nucleotide sequence: TGTGCCAGCTCCTTCGGAGGGAGCAATCAGCCCCAGCATTTT.

The gene calls are TRBV5-1 and TRBJ1-1; D is possibly TRBD1 (6 bases). Germline-derived CDR1 and CDR2 are SGHRS and YFSETQ. Trimming pared 4 bases from V and 4 bases from J, leaving 14 bases between. The CDR3 is made up of 14 amino acids. The CDR3 is CASSLQGIGTEAFF. Here the CDR3 DNA reads TGCGCCAGCAGCCTGCAGGGGATTGGCACTGAAGCTTTCTTT.

This sequence joins TRBV19 and TRBJ2-3; 9 bases fit TRBD2. CDR1 and CDR2 (germline): LNHDA, SQIVND (reference sequence). The CDR3 extends over 14 amino acids. Trimming removed 6 bases from V and 4 bases from J; junction bases left unmatched: 5. The CDR3 loop is CASRSGLASDTQYF. CDR3 bases: TGTGCCAGTAGATCGGGACTAGCATCAGATACGCAGTATTTT.

The gene calls are TRBV28 and TRBJ2-5; 7 bases fit TRBD2. Germline CDR1 MDHEN, CDR2 SYDVKM. The ends lost 3 bases at V and 2 bases at J; junction bases unmatched: 3. This CDR3 has 14 residues. CDR3 residues: CASSLGGDQETQYF. The CDR3 bases are TGTGCCAGCAGTTTGGGGGGGGATCAAGAGACCCAGTACTTC.

This clone was picked up one time. The chain joins TRBV5-1 to TRBJ2-2; D may be TRBD1 (6 bases). The length of the CDR3 is 16 residues. V was pared by 3 bases and J by 3 bases, with 15 bases between. CDR1 is SGHRS and CDR2 is YFSETQ in the germline V gene. CDR3 DNA: TGCGCCAGCAGCTATCAGGGGCCTCGAGACACCGGGGAGCTGTTTTTT. Its translation: CASSYQGPRDTGELFF.

This chain links TRBV18 with TRBJ2-5; 7 bases align to TRBD2. The junction had 8 bases not matched to a gene; V was cut back by 6 bases and J by 4 bases. CDR3 size: 14 residues. Germline CDR1 reads KGHSH; CDR2 reads LQKENI. The CDR3 protein is CASSMTWGGETQYF. CDR3 nucleotide sequence: TGTGCCAGCTCCATGACGTGGGGGGGAGAGACCCAGTACTTC.

This chain uses TRBV19 with TRBJ2-7; 11 bases are a match to TRBD2. The V gene's germline CDR1 is LNHDA and CDR2 SQIVND (reference sequence). V lost 5 bases, J lost 2 bases, and 11 bases stayed unmatched. CDR3 size: 17 residues. CDR3 residues: CASSGWGQTSGTYEQYF. The CDR3 region has the DNA TGTGCCAGTAGTGGATGGGGCCAGACTAGCGGGACCTACGAGCAGTACTTC.

This chain joins TRBV29-1 and TRBJ2-1; D is possibly TRBD2 (6 bases). The V gene's germline CDR1 is SQVTM and CDR2 ANQGSEA. CDR3 length: 14 residues. Trimming removed 8 bases at V and 0 bases at J, with 14 bases between. CDR3 sequence (DNA): TGCAGCTCGGAGGGAGGAGGCTCCTACAATGAGCAGTTCTTC. Translating it yields CSSEGGGSYNEQFF.

This chain connects TRBV7-2 to TRBJ1-6, with D perhaps matching TRBD1 (6 bases). The germline V gene encodes CDR1 SGHTA and CDR2 FQGNSA. This CDR3 is built from 15 residues. Deletions cut 5 bases from V and 7 bases from J, with 15 bases between. The CDR3 loop is CASSTSTGRNSPLHF. Here the CDR3 DNA reads TGTGCCAGCAGCACTTCGACAGGAAGAAATTCACCCCTCCACTTT.

CDR3 residues: CASSQVAREQFF. CDR3 coding DNA: TGTGCCAGCAGCCAAGTTGCCCGGGAGCAGTTCTTC. This chain joins TRBV4-2 and TRBJ2-1; D unresolved. The CDR3 contains 12 residues. Germline CDR1 reads LGHNA; CDR2 reads YNFKEQ. Trimming removed 1 base at V and 10 bases at J, with 8 bases between.

This clone has just one count. V and J are TRBV4-3 and TRBJ2-3; 10 positions agree with TRBD2. The V and J ends lost 0 bases and 2 bases, in that order; junction bases with no gene match: 5. CDR3 length equals 17 residues. Germline CDR1 LGHNA, CDR2 YSLEER. Here the CDR3 DNA reads TGCGCCAGCAGCCAAGATCAAGCGGGGGGGCACACAGATACGCAGTATTTT. Amino acids: CASSQDQAGGHTDTQYF.

The genes are TRBV3-1 (or the pseudogene TRBV3-2) and TRBJ2-3, with TRBD2 matching 9 bases. V trimming: 1 base; J trimming: 6 bases; junction bases outside the gene matches: 8. This CDR3 has 16 amino acids. Looked up from germline, CDR1 is LGHDT and CDR2 is YNNKEL (reference sequence). The CDR3 coding sequence is TGTGCCAGCAGCCAAGTAAGACTAGCGGAGGGGGATACGCAGTATTTT. Encoded protein: CASSQVRLAEGDTQYF.

This chain joins TRBV5-1 and TRBJ2-7, with D possibly TRBD2 on 6 matching bases. Germline V gene data show CDR1 as SGHRS and CDR2 as YFSETQ. The CDR3 runs to 11 residues. V shed 5 bases and J shed 6 bases, with 9 bases lying between them. The CDR3 DNA is TGCGCCAGCAGAATCGGGGGCGAGCAGTACTTC. Protein: CASRIGGEQYF.

The chain links TRBV19 to TRBJ2-1; 10 bases match TRBD1. This CDR3 has 16 residues. Germline values: CDR1 LNHDA, CDR2 SQIVND (reference sequence). V shed 5 bases and J 8 bases; nucleotides not matched to a gene: 12. This CDR3 reads CASSLNRDRGFHEQFF. The CDR3 DNA reads TGTGCCAGTAGTTTAAACCGGGACAGGGGCTTTCATGAGCAGTTCTTC.